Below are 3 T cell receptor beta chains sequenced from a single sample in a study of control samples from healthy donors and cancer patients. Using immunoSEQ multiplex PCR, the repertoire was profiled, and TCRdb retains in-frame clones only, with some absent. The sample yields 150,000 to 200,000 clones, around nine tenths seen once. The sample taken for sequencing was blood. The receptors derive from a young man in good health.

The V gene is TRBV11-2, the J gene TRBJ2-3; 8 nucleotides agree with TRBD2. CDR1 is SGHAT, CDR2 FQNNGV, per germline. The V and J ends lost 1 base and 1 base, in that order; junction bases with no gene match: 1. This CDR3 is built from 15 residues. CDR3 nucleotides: TGTGCCAGCAGCTTAGTTAGCGGGGGCACAGATACGCAGTATTTT. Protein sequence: CASSLVSGGTDTQYF.

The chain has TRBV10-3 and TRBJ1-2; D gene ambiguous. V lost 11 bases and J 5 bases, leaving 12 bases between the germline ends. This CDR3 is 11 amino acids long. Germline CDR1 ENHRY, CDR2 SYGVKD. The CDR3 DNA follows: TGTGCCGCTCGGGAGGAATATGGCTACACCTTC. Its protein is CAAREEYGYTF.

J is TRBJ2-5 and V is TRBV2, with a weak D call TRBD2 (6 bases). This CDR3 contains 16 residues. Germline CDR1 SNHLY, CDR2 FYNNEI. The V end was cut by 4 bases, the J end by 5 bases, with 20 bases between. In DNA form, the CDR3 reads TGTGCCAGCAGTGTCGGTGGGGTGCGCGGGACTGAGACCCAGTACTTC. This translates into CASSVGGVRGTETQYF.